What follows are 32 T cell receptor beta chains derived from one specimen sequenced in a study of T cell changes during pregnancy in multiple sclerosis. Sequencing used immunoSEQ multiplex PCR; TCRdb keeps in-frame clones, though not all of them. The sample has tens of thousands of clones; 91% are singletons. Sequenced here: peripheral blood, sampled in the third trimester of pregnancy. The receptors stem from a female donor in good health, enrolled as a control in a pregnancy study.

The chain combines TRBV19 with TRBJ1-6, with a weak D call TRBD1 (6 bases). Looked up from germline, CDR1 is LNHDA and CDR2 is SQIVND (reference sequence). V dropped 7 bases and J dropped 1 base, with 14 bases sitting between them. This CDR3 is 16 amino acids long. This CDR3 is CASMSDRRSYNSPLHF. The DNA for the CDR3 is TGTGCCAGTATGTCGGACAGACGATCCTATAATTCACCCCTCCACTTT.

The V gene is TRBV21-1, the J gene TRBJ2-3; the D call in the table, TRBD2, was not verified against the DNA. TRBV21-1 counts as a pseudogene. This CDR3 region has 23 residues. CDR3 protein: CASRKTLDSAGTSGRDSTDTQYF. DNA for the CDR3: TGTGCCAGCAGAAAAACTTTGGACAGCGCAGGGACTAGCGGGAGGGACTCCACAGATACGCAGTATTTT.

V is TRBV9 and J is TRBJ2-1, with D perhaps TRBD2 (6 bases). From germline, CDR1 is SGDLS and CDR2 YYNGEE. The CDR3 runs 16 residues. With 0 bases removed from V and 7 bases from J, the gap between germline ends came to 17 bases. DNA of the CDR3: TGTGCCAGCAGCGTAGCCGGGAGAAGACCGAAGAATGAGCAGTTCTTC. Protein product: CASSVAGRRPKNEQFF.

The V call is TRBV19, the J call TRBJ1-5; D is ambiguous. From germline, CDR1 is LNHDA and CDR2 SQIVND (reference sequence). Deletions cut 5 bases from V and 2 bases from J, with 19 bases between. The CDR3 loop spans 17 amino acids. The CDR3 is CASSFAGSPDGNQPQHF. In DNA form, the CDR3 reads TGTGCCAGTAGTTTCGCCGGGTCCCCCGACGGCAATCAGCCCCAGCATTTT.

CDR3 region: CASSKQGAQQPQHF. CDR3 in DNA: TGTGCCAGTAGTAAACAGGGGGCTCAACAGCCCCAGCATTTT. The chain joins TRBV19 to TRBJ1-5; 9 bases map to TRBD1. Trimming at V came to 4 bases and at J to 7 bases, leaving 5 bases not matched to a gene. Germline V gene lookup returns CDR1 LNHDA and CDR2 SQIVND (reference sequence). The CDR3 spans 14 residues. Looking up the rest from reference TRBV19 and TRBJ1-5 gives the full variable domain: DGGITQSPKYLFRKEGQNVTLSCEQNLNHDAMYWYRQDPGQGLRLIYYSQIVNDFQKGDIAEGYSVSREKKESFPLTVTSAQKNPTAFYLCASSKQGAQQPQHFGDGTRLSIL.

The CDR3 coding sequence is TGTGCCAGCAAGGAAGGGGGCCCTTTGGCTGAAGCTTTCTTT. Encoded protein: CASKEGGPLAEAFF. The chain has TRBV6-1 and TRBJ1-1; 7 bases map to TRBD1. CDR1 is MNHNS and CDR2 is SASEGT in the germline V gene. The CDR3 covers 14 residues. V was pared by 7 bases and J by 6 bases, with 11 bases of the junction left unmatched.

The chain combines TRBV27 with TRBJ1-5; a weak D match, TRBD1 (6 bases). The V end lost 3 bases, the J end lost 3 bases, and 12 bases lay between the germline ends. The CDR3 has 15 amino acids. Germline V gene lookup returns CDR1 MNHEY and CDR2 SMNVEV (reference sequence). The CDR3 sequence is CASSFRGANNQPQHF. The CDR3 bases are TGTGCCAGCAGTTTCCGGGGGGCCAACAATCAGCCCCAGCATTTT.

The V and J genes are TRBV29-1 and TRBJ2-1; D is perhaps TRBD1 (6 bases). Germline-derived CDR1 and CDR2 are SQVTM and ANQGSEA. Trimming took off 2 bases at V and 4 bases at J, with 15 bases between the two ends. This CDR3 spans 15 amino acids. The CDR3 here is CSVEPGHREYNEQFF. The CDR3 nucleotides read TGCAGCGTTGAACCGGGACACCGGGAATACAATGAGCAGTTCTTC.

The chain uses TRBV19 and TRBJ1-2; no reliable D call. Trimming removed 7 bases at V and 4 bases at J, with 4 bases between. The CDR3 is 10 amino acids. Germline assignment: CDR1 LNHDA and CDR2 SQIVND (reference sequence). The CDR3 nucleotides read TGTGCCAGTAACTTCTATGGCTACACCTTC. It encodes CASNFYGYTF.

V gene TRBV12-5 combines with J gene TRBJ2-7; maybe TRBD1 (5 bases). CDR3 length: 13 residues. The V and J ends lost 6 bases and 0 bases respectively, with 9 bases between them. Germline CDR1 reads LGHNT; CDR2 reads FRNRAP. The CDR3 sequence: CASGRTGSYEQYF. The CDR3 DNA sequence: TGTGCTAGTGGCCGTACAGGCTCCTACGAGCAGTACTTC.

The rearrangement joins TRBV5-4 to TRBJ2-1, with a tentative D call TRBD1 (5 bases). Deletions cut 2 bases from V and 4 bases from J, with 13 bases between. The CDR3 is made up of 15 amino acids. Germline V CDR1 and CDR2: SGHNT, YYREEE (reference sequence). CDR3 sequence: CASSLGRTTYNEQFF. CDR3 nucleotide sequence: TGTGCCAGCAGCTTAGGACGGACAACATACAATGAGCAGTTCTTC.

This clone was found once. The chain carries TRBV5-1 and TRBJ1-2, with TRBD1 matching 9 bases. The germline CDR1 and CDR2 sequences are SGHRS and YFSETQ. The CDR3 runs to 15 residues. The J segment lost 5 bases and the V segment lost 3 bases, leaving 8 bases of the junction unmatched. CDR3 DNA: TGCGCCAGCAGCTCTACAGGGGGCAAAGGTTATGGCTACACCTTC. It encodes CASSSTGGKGYGYTF.

The chain carries TRBV10-2 and TRBJ2-1, with 14 bases aligning to TRBD2. Germline lookup yields CDR1 WSHSY and CDR2 SAAADI. The V gene end was trimmed by 8 bases and the J gene end by 10 bases; junction bases not matched to a gene: 13. The CDR3 spans 16 residues. The chain's CDR3 is CASGQPSGTSGGEQFF. DNA of the CDR3: TGCGCCAGCGGCCAACCGTCGGGGACTAGCGGGGGAGAGCAGTTCTTC.

This clone is a singleton in its sample. The genes are TRBV9 and TRBJ1-4; D perhaps matches TRBD1 (5 bases). The CDR3 is 15 residues long. CDR1 is SGDLS and CDR2 is YYNGEE in the germline V gene. Between the trimmed V and J ends, which lost 4 bases and 3 bases, there was a span of 13 bases. The CDR3 is CASSTGGSANEKLFF. In DNA form, the CDR3 reads TGTGCCAGCAGCACGGGGGGTTCGGCTAATGAAAAACTGTTTTTT.

This chain uses TRBV5-5 with TRBJ1-1; TRBD1 might be the D (6 bases). Germline V gene data show CDR1 as SGHKS and CDR2 as YYEKEE (reference sequence). V shed 4 bases and J shed 2 bases, with 18 bases lying between them. The CDR3 has 16 amino acids. CDR3 in amino acids: CASSTPSGVDNTEAFF. The CDR3 DNA follows: TGTGCCAGCAGCACCCCTTCAGGGGTAGATAACACTGAAGCTTTCTTT.

The genes are TRBV6-4 and TRBJ2-3, with 15 bases lining up with TRBD2. V shed 6 bases and J 1 base; nucleotides not matched to a gene: 5. Germline CDR1 MRHNA, CDR2 SNTAGT. The CDR3 runs to 17 residues. The CDR3 region has the DNA TGTGCCAGCAGCAGGACTAGCGGGGGGGAGGGCACAGATACGCAGTATTTT. Its protein product is CASSRTSGGEGTDTQYF.

V gene TRBV7-6 combines with J gene TRBJ2-3, with no clear D. Trimming removed 3 bases from V and 2 bases from J, with 6 bases in between. Germline V gene lookup returns CDR1 SGHVS and CDR2 FNYEAQ. The CDR3 covers 13 residues. This CDR3 is CASSFRVTDTQYF. DNA of the CDR3: TGTGCCAGCAGCTTTCGGGTCACAGATACGCAGTATTTT.

The V and J genes are TRBV15 and TRBJ2-7, with 7 positions matching TRBD2. Looked up from germline, CDR1 is LNHNV and CDR2 is YYDKDF (reference sequence). With 5 bases clipped from V and 0 bases from J, the junction kept 7 bases outside the gene matches. The CDR3 is 15 residues long. The CDR3, as DNA: TGTGCCACCAGCCCTGGGGGGGTCCACTCCTACGAGCAGTACTTC. This translates into CATSPGGVHSYEQYF.

The gene calls are TRBV30 and TRBJ2-1, with TRBD2 as a possible D gene (5 bases). The CDR3 runs 14 residues. In germline, CDR1 is GTSNPN, CDR2 SVGIG (reference sequence). Trimming took 2 bases from V and 4 from J, leaving 12 bases between them. The CDR3 DNA sequence: TGTGCCTGGAGTCGTGACTACTCATACAATGAGCAGTTCTTC. This gives the protein CAWSRDYSYNEQFF.

This chain uses TRBV6-4 with TRBJ1-5; tentative D call: TRBD1 (5 bases). The CDR3 has 15 amino acids. V was pared by 0 bases and J by 3 bases, with 9 bases between. Looked up from germline, CDR1 is MRHNA and CDR2 is SNTAGT. The CDR3 is CASSDSGGVNQPQHF. In nucleotides, the CDR3 is TGTGCCAGCAGTGACTCGGGGGGGGTCAATCAGCCCCAGCATTTT.

This clone is a singleton in its sample. The chain recombines TRBV6-1 with TRBJ1-1; no definite D call. This CDR3 has 14 amino acids. The V end lost 1 base, the J end lost 4 bases, and 10 bases lay between the germline ends. From germline, CDR1 is MNHNS and CDR2 SASEGT. CDR3 in amino acids: CASSEGTGSTEAFF. In DNA form, the CDR3 reads TGTGCCAGCAGTGAAGGGACGGGGAGCACTGAAGCTTTCTTT.

The rearrangement joins TRBV15 to TRBJ2-1, with 9 bases lining up with TRBD2. Germline lookup yields CDR1 LNHNV and CDR2 YYDKDF (reference sequence). After removal of 3 bases from V and 7 bases from J, the junction contained 10 bases not matched to a gene. The CDR3 runs 16 residues. CDR3 coding DNA: TGTGCCACCAGCAGGACTCCGGGACTAGCTAGTAATGAGCAGTTCTTC. This codes for CATSRTPGLASNEQFF.

This clone was recorded a few times. This chain joins TRBV4-2 and TRBJ1-1; TRBD1 matches 8 bases. Germline V gene data show CDR1 as LGHNA and CDR2 as YNFKEQ. V lost 0 bases to trimming and J lost 3 bases; unmatched junction nucleotides: 12. This CDR3 region has 18 residues. The CDR3 nucleotides are TGTGCCAGCAGCCAAGATTGCGGCAGGGGGCCTGAGCACACTGAAGCTTTCTTT. Its protein product is CASSQDCGRGPEHTEAFF.

The rearrangement links TRBV29-1 to TRBJ2-5, with 10 bases identical to TRBD1. CDR3 length: 12 amino acids. CDR1 is SQVTM, CDR2 ANQGSEA, per germline. J was trimmed by 4 bases and V by 7 bases; bases with no gene match: 3. CDR3 nucleotide sequence: TGCAGCGGGGACAGGGGAGGAGAGACCCAGTACTTC. Translated, it gives CSGDRGGETQYF.

This sequence joins TRBV4-1 and TRBJ1-1; 9 bases agree with TRBD1. Per the germline V gene, CDR1 is MGHRA and CDR2 is YSYEKL. The CDR3 length is 17 residues. With V trimmed by 2 bases and J by 6 bases, 13 bases remained unmatched. The DNA of the CDR3 is TGCGCCAGCAGCCAACTCGTCTCCGGGACAGGGTCTCCTGAAGCTTTCTTT. Translation gives CASSQLVSGTGSPEAFF.

This clone was counted a single time. The chain is built from TRBV5-1 and TRBJ2-5; 11 bases are shared with TRBD2. J lost 5 bases, V lost 1 base, and 4 bases had no gene match. The CDR3 contains 15 residues. Germline lookup yields CDR1 SGHRS and CDR2 YFSETQ. The DNA of the CDR3 is TGCGCCAGCAGCTTGCAGGGACTAGCGGCGGAGACCCAGTACTTC. It yields the protein CASSLQGLAAETQYF. The variable domain in full, with the rest retrieved from reference TRBV5-1 and TRBJ2-5, is KAGVTQTPRYLIKTRGQQVTLSCSPISGHRSVSWYQQTPGQGLQFLFEYFSETQRNKGNFPGRFSGRQFSNSRSEMNVSTLELGDSALYLCASSLQGLAAETQYFGPGTRLLVL.

The chain couples TRBV25-1 to TRBJ1-2; D is perhaps TRBD1 (6 bases). The CDR3 contains 13 residues. Germline V gene sequence: CDR1 MGHDK, CDR2 SYGVNS. Trimming took 3 bases from V and 6 from J, leaving 11 bases between them. CDR3 loop: CASSDGQGNGYTF. CDR3 DNA sequence: TGTGCCAGCAGTGACGGGCAGGGGAATGGCTACACCTTC.

The V and J genes are TRBV9 and TRBJ1-3, with D perhaps TRBD1 (5 bases). The germline V gene encodes CDR1 SGDLS and CDR2 YYNGEE. The CDR3 consists of 17 residues. The V end lost 0 bases, the J end lost 0 bases, and 13 bases lay between the germline ends. CDR3 sequence (DNA): TGTGCCAGCAGCGTAGATGTGGGGCCCAGCTCTGGAAACACCATATATTTT. It yields the protein CASSVDVGPSSGNTIYF.

The rearrangement links TRBV11-2 to TRBJ1-1, with D tentatively TRBD1 (6 bases). Germline assignment: CDR1 SGHAT and CDR2 FQNNGV. V shed 4 bases and J shed 4 bases, with 16 bases lying between them. The CDR3 covers 15 residues. In nucleotides, the CDR3 is TGTGCCAGCAGCTCACGGGGGGGGCTTGGCACTGAAGCTTTCTTT. Translating gives CASSSRGGLGTEAFF.

The V gene is TRBV9, the J gene TRBJ1-3, with 8 bases aligning to TRBD1. CDR3 size: 15 residues. Looked up from germline, CDR1 is SGDLS and CDR2 is YYNGEE. V was pared by 3 bases and J by 2 bases, with 4 bases of the junction left unmatched. DNA of the CDR3: TGTGCCAGCAGCGCCTCGACAGGGGCTGGAAACACCATATATTTT. This gives the protein CASSASTGAGNTIYF.

V gene TRBV15 combines with J gene TRBJ2-3, with D possibly TRBD2 on 6 matching bases. Germline assignment: CDR1 LNHNV and CDR2 YYDKDF (reference sequence). V was clipped by 5 bases and J by 4 bases, with 10 bases between them. The CDR3 covers 13 residues. CDR3 sequence (DNA): TGTGCCACCAGCGGCCCGGGGGCAGATACGCAGTATTTT. Residues: CATSGPGADTQYF.

This clone was seen once. This chain connects TRBV10-1 to TRBJ2-7; 10 bases fit TRBD2. J gave up 0 bases and V 2 bases, and 4 bases lay outside the gene matches. This CDR3 contains 16 residues. Germline values: CDR1 WNHNN, CDR2 SYGVQD (reference sequence). The CDR3 loop is CASSEASGGSSYEQYF. For the CDR3, the DNA is TGCGCCAGCAGTGAGGCTAGCGGGGGCAGCTCCTACGAGCAGTACTTC.